This T cell receptor (beta chain) was identified in a study of blood T cell repertoires in COVID-19. Whole-study context: Acute-phase and convalescent COVID-19 samples originated in the United States, Italy and Spain. Nucleic acid was either cDNA or gDNA, and it came from T cells, B-cell-depleted T cells, or PBMCs.

In the authors' workflow: Reference gene primer amplification gave estimated nucleated cell counts. Clones were sequenced by immunoSEQ multiplex PCR, and TCRdb holds only the in-frame ones, with some missing. V, J and clone size are those of that table, while D and trimming were read from the DNA. The repertoire consists of 150,000 to 200,000 clones, with 80% to 85% occurring once and the leading ten covering over 2%. Only one count was recorded for this clone. J gave up 5 bases and V 8 bases, and 6 bases lay outside the gene matches. The CDR3 has 13 residues. This sequence joins TRBV12-3 or TRBV12-4 and TRBJ1-1; 9 bases are a match to TRBD1. The material sequenced was peripheral blood. The origin of this receptor is a human donor with acute or convalescent COVID-19. The donor label of this sample is uncertain. This CDR3 reads CASGWTGETEAFF. CDR3 sequence (DNA): TGTGCCAGCGGATGGACAGGGGAAACTGAAGCTTTCTTT.